This TCR beta chain was found in a study of beta chain features in type 1 diabetes. TCRB transcripts that were expressed got sequenced, as all of the isolated RNA had been reverse transcribed. Some clones are missing from TCRdb's copy, which holds only in-frame ones; the method was immunoSEQ multiplex PCR. The profile shows 40,000 to 65,000 clones, approximately 60% of them singletons. Trimming took off 4 bases at V and 0 bases at J, with 11 bases between the two ends. The V gene's germline CDR1 is SGHRS and CDR2 YFSETQ. CDR3 length: 14 residues. In the case of this clone: Its antigen is undetermined.

The study's findings and limits: Patients with Type 1 diabetes showed moderately but significantly shorter TCRB CDR3s in all four CD4+ subsets. A definitive answer on HLA type influencing TCRB rearrangement was not reached here.

The receptor comes from a woman in her thirties with type 1 diabetes. The chain links TRBV5-1 to TRBJ2-7; D may be TRBD2 (6 bases). Sequences were obtained from stem cell memory CD4+ T cells from blood. The CDR3 nucleotides are TGCGCCAGCAGCGGGGACGGGAGCTCCTACGAGCAGTACTTC. Residues: CASSGDGSSYEQYF. Full variable domain (missing parts from reference TRBV5-1 and TRBJ2-7): KAGVTQTPRYLIKTRGQQVTLSCSPISGHRSVSWYQQTPGQGLQFLFEYFSETQRNKGNFPGRFSGRQFSNSRSEMNVSTLELGDSALYLCASSGDGSSYEQYFGPGTRLTVT.